The rows below give T cell receptor beta chains drawn from one sample of a study of blood T cell repertoires in COVID-19. Generated by immunoSEQ multiplex PCR, the TCRdb table keeps only in-frame clones and is missing some. Counted here are roughly 120,000 clones, roughly 88% occurring once; the ten biggest clones make up over 6.5%. The sample taken for sequencing was peripheral blood. These receptors all come from a woman between 70 and 85 years old who had recovered from COVID-19. The CDR3 runs from the conserved cysteine through the conserved F or W. D genes are given only for firm matches. Size is stated for part of the rows, as once, few or many counts, or as a class when the clone is expanded.

j_gene | abundance | d_gene | v_gene | CDR3nt | CDR3aa
TRBJ1-1 | . | TRBD1 | TRBV4-1 | TGCGCCAGCAGCCAAGGGACAGGCTCGGCTTTCTTT | CASSQGTGSAFF
TRBJ1-1 | . | . | TRBV5-1 | TGCGCCAGCAGACGAGACAGTCTCCCGGGAGCTTTCTTT | CASRRDSLPGAFF
TRBJ2-3 | once | TRBD2 | TRBV4-3 | TGCGCCAGCAGCCAAGAGTGGCTAGCGGGGGGAACAGATACGCAGTATTTT | CASSQEWLAGGTDTQYF
TRBJ1-1 | . | . | TRBV18 | TGTGCCAGCTCACCTGGCCTATCCAGGGGAAGAGGTGAAGCTTTCTTT | CASSPGLSRGRGEAFF
TRBJ2-3 | . | . | TRBV3-1/TRBV3-2 | TGTGCCAGCAGCCTACTGATGGAAGCGGTTCAGTATTTT | CASSLLMEAVQYF
TRBJ2-4 | once | TRBD2 | TRBV5-4 | TGTGCCAGCAGCTTGGATGCTAGCGGGGGTTCGAACATTCAGTACTTC | CASSLDASGGSNIQYF
TRBJ2-7 | . | TRBD2 | TRBV2 | TGTGCCGGCTACCCCACAGGGGGGACTAGCGGGAGCTACGAGCAGTACTTC | CAGYPTGGTSGSYEQYF
TRBJ1-2 | . | TRBD1 | TRBV5-6 | TGTGCCAGCAGCGTGGACAGGGAAGGCTACACCTTC | CASSVDREGYTF
TRBJ2-7 | . | TRBD1 | TRBV15 | TGTGCCACCAGCAGAGACGAGGGGGCCCCCTACGAGCAGTACTTC | CATSRDEGAPYEQYF
TRBJ1-4 | . | . | TRBV3-1/TRBV3-2 | TGTGCCAGCAGCCATCCTACAGGAACTAATGAAAAACTGTTTTTT | CASSHPTGTNEKLFF
TRBJ2-7 | . | . | TRBV7-6 | TGTGCCAGCAGCTTTGGGGCCGTTCGGTACTTC | CASSFGAVRYF
TRBJ1-1 | . | . | TRBV7-9 | TGTGCCAGCAGCGACGGGGGAGGCACTGAAGCTTTCTTT | CASSDGGGTEAFF
TRBJ1-3 | . | . | TRBV19 | TGTGCCAGTAGTCGGGAGCGACTCTTCTCTGGAAACACCATATATTTT | CASSRERLFSGNTIYF
TRBJ1-6 | . | . | TRBV6-1 | TGTGCCAGCAGTGAAAGTATGCAGGGTACTAATTCACCCCTCCACTTT | CASSESMQGTNSPLHF
TRBJ2-7 | . | . | TRBV7-2 | TGTGCCAGCAGCCCTTTCACAGAATCCTACGAGCAGTACTTC | CASSPFTESYEQYF
TRBJ1-2 | once | TRBD1 | TRBV6-5 | TGTGCCAGCAGACCCGGACAGGGGAGGGGTGGCTACACCTTC | CASRPGQGRGGYTF
TRBJ1-1 | once | TRBD1 | TRBV6-1 | TGTGCCAGCAGTGAAGTGGGATGGAGGGGGCACTTGAACACTGAAGCTTTCTTT | CASSEVGWRGHLNTEAFF
TRBJ2-6 | . | . | TRBV6-6 | TGTGCCAGCACCAACCCGAGGCCTGGGGCCAACGTCCTGACTTTC | CASTNPRPGANVLTF
TRBJ1-1 | . | . | TRBV7-9 | TGTGCCAGCAGCTTAGTATTTCGGGGGGAAGCTTTCTTT | CASSLVFRGEAFF
TRBJ2-3 | . | TRBD1 | TRBV6-2/TRBV6-3 | TGTGCCAGCAGCCCTACGGACAGGGGGCCTACAGATACGCAGTATTTT | CASSPTDRGPTDTQYF
TRBJ2-7 | . | TRBD2 | TRBV7-2 | TGTGCCAGCAGGGAAGCCGGGACTAGCCCCTACGAGCAGTACTTC | CASREAGTSPYEQYF
TRBJ2-7 | . | . | TRBV21-1 | TGTGCCAGCAACTACCGGGACAGGGTACCTGGCTCCTACGAGCAGTACTTC | CASNYRDRVPGSYEQYF
TRBJ1-5 | . | . | TRBV6-5 | TGTGCCAGCAGACAGGGCAATCAGCCCCAGCATTTT | CASRQGNQPQHF